Shown below are 9 T cell receptor beta chains from a single sample sequenced in a study of T cells in Graves' hyperthyroidism and ophthalmopathy. Regions amplified from RNA transcripts were the TCR beta CDR3 regions. First-round RT-PCR of the TCR CDR3 relied on the HTBI primer set. TCRdb redid the calling of the multiplex PCR reads with MiXCR, one entry per CDR3 protein. The table records about 400,000 distinct CDR3 sequences, around a quarter of them present only once. The material sequenced was blood. Receptors originate from a man in his forties or fifties with Graves' hyperthyroidism.

V is TRBV7-9 and J is TRBJ1-2, with D perhaps TRBD1 (5 bases). Trimming cost V 0 bases and J 0 bases, with 8 bases left between them. The length of the CDR3 is 15 residues. Germline values: CDR1 SEHNR, CDR2 FQNEAQ (reference sequence). The CDR3 is CASSLAGRTNYGYTF. The DNA for the CDR3 is TGTGCCAGCAGCTTAGCGGGGCGGACTAACTATGGCTACACCTTC.

The chain uses TRBV19 and TRBJ1-1; no definite D call. The CDR3 runs to 16 residues. Looked up from germline, CDR1 is LNHDA and CDR2 is SQIVND (reference sequence). The V end lost 0 bases, the J end lost 4 bases, and 15 bases lay between the germline ends. DNA of the CDR3: TGTGCCAGTAGTATAGATGGTTATCGTACGGGCACTGAAGCTTTCTTT. As protein: CASSIDGYRTGTEAFF.

In its sample, this clonotype was seen many times. The V gene is TRBV18, the J gene TRBJ1-1; the D gene is possibly TRBD1 (6 bases). The V gene's germline CDR1 is KGHSH and CDR2 LQKENI. CDR3 length equals 14 residues. V was pared by 4 bases and J by 4 bases, with 13 bases between. The CDR3 DNA follows: TGTGCCAGCTCACAGTGGGGGCCGGGCACTGAAGCTTTCTTT. Encoded protein: CASSQWGPGTEAFF.

Only a few counts were recorded for this clonotype. J is TRBJ2-1 and V is TRBV7-8; the match to TRBD2 covers 12 bases. Trimming removed 5 bases from V and 9 bases from J; junction bases left unmatched: 8. CDR1 and CDR2 from the germline V gene are SGHVS and FQNEAQ. The CDR3 totals 15 residues. The CDR3 loop reads CASSQTSGSFAEQFF. The CDR3 DNA sequence: TGTGCCAGCAGCCAGACTAGCGGGAGTTTCGCTGAGCAGTTCTTC.

This clonotype turned up a few times. This chain joins TRBV6-1 and TRBJ2-1; TRBD2 aligns across 7 bases. This CDR3 is built from 19 residues. In germline, CDR1 is MNHNS, CDR2 SASEGT. The V and J ends lost 6 bases and 0 bases, in that order; junction bases with no gene match: 17. The CDR3 is CASSPKSFREGSSYNEQFF. As DNA, the CDR3 is TGTGCCAGCAGCCCAAAAAGTTTTAGGGAGGGGAGCTCCTACAATGAGCAGTTCTTC.

In this sample, this clonotype turned up a few times. The chain carries TRBV6-1 and TRBJ2-3; D unclear. This CDR3 is 15 amino acids long. Germline CDR1 reads MNHNS; CDR2 reads SASEGT. The ends were cut back, 5 bases at V and 0 bases at J, with 12 bases in the middle. CDR3 sequence (DNA): TGTGCCAGCAGTCCAGAGGACGGTAGCACAGATACGCAGTATTTT. This encodes CASSPEDGSTDTQYF.

This clonotype was counted between two and nine times. V gene TRBV2 combines with J gene TRBJ2-1; no clear D gene. Per germline, CDR1 SNHLY and CDR2 FYNNEI. V dropped 5 bases and J dropped 7 bases, with 15 bases sitting between them. CDR3 length: 14 residues. CDR3 sequence (DNA): TGTGCCAGCAGTCCTTATGCGTCCACGAATGAGCAGTTCTTC. This codes for CASSPYASTNEQFF.

This chain joins TRBV29-1 and TRBJ2-5; D might be TRBD2 (6 bases). The V end lost 3 bases, the J end lost 5 bases, and 16 bases lay between the germline ends. CDR3 length: 14 amino acids. Germline V gives CDR1 SQVTM, CDR2 ANQGSEA. The CDR3 region has the DNA TGCAGCGTTGACAGCTCGACTAGTGTGGAGACCCAGTACTTC. Protein: CSVDSSTSVETQYF.

At least ten counts were recorded for this clonotype. V is TRBV20-1 and J is TRBJ2-7; 11 bases agree with TRBD2. Germline V CDR1 and CDR2: DFQATT, SNEGSKA (reference sequence). V lost 6 bases and J lost 5; bases outside the gene matches: 9. This CDR3 spans 14 amino acids. The DNA of the CDR3 is TGCAGTGCAATACTAGCGGGAGCAGTGAACGAGCAGTACTTC. Encoded protein: CSAILAGAVNEQYF.